A single sample gave rise to the 32 T cell receptor beta chains below, sequenced in a study of Tregs in tolerant kidney transplant recipients. The data were produced by immunoSEQ multiplex PCR, yet TCRdb's version contains in-frame clones alone and is incomplete. The sample records 45,000 to 55,000 clones, roughly nine tenths being singletons. The nonmyeloablative bone marrow transplants came from related graft donors, with transient mixed chimerism. The sample was CD8+ T cells from blood (PBMCs), taken 24 months after the transplant. These receptors originate from a human patient who received a combined kidney and bone marrow transplant. The graft donor may have given rise to some T cells.

This clone was detected once. The chain couples TRBV11-2 to TRBJ2-3; 8 bases fit TRBD1. The CDR3 is 11 residues long. Germline CDR1 is SGHAT and CDR2 is FQNNGV. Trimming removed 7 bases from V and 11 bases from J; junction bases left unmatched: 5. In DNA form, the CDR3 reads TGTGCCAGCACCCCAGGGGGCGAGCAGTATTTT. The encoded protein is CASTPGGEQYF.

The genes are TRBV28 and TRBJ1-1; D perhaps matches TRBD1 (5 bases). Germline CDR1 is MDHEN and CDR2 is SYDVKM. This CDR3 has 13 residues. The V and J ends lost 3 bases and 4 bases respectively, with 9 bases between them. CDR3 loop: CASSFRGPTEAFF. CDR3 DNA: TGTGCCAGCAGTTTTAGGGGTCCCACTGAAGCTTTCTTT.

This sequence joins TRBV5-1 and TRBJ2-3, with D perhaps matching TRBD2 (5 bases). V lost 6 bases and J 5 bases, leaving 7 bases between the germline ends. The length of the CDR3 is 11 residues. The germline gives CDR1 SGHRS, CDR2 YFSETQ. The CDR3 is CASTRGDTQYF. DNA for the CDR3: TGCGCCAGCACTCGGGGAGATACGCAGTATTTT.

V gene TRBV19 combines with J gene TRBJ2-1; 10 bases agree with TRBD2. Trimming cost V 4 bases and J 0 bases; bases outside gene matches: 0. Germline loops: CDR1 LNHDA, CDR2 SQIVND (reference sequence). The CDR3 has 15 amino acids. As DNA, the CDR3 is TGTGCCAGTAGTAGGACTAGCGGCTCCTACAATGAGCAGTTCTTC. It encodes CASSRTSGSYNEQFF.

The chain joins TRBV5-6 to TRBJ1-2; 7 nucleotides match TRBD1. Per the germline V gene, CDR1 is SGHDT and CDR2 is YYEEEE. The CDR3 sequence is 17 residues long. The V segment lost 0 bases and the J segment 5 bases; nucleotides outside the gene matches: 13. The CDR3 DNA follows: TGTGCCAGCAGCTTGGAGATAACCGAGGGGGCTGGTTATGGCTACACCTTC. This sequence encodes CASSLEITEGAGYGYTF.

J is TRBJ1-2 and V is TRBV19; no definite D call. The CDR3 totals 13 residues. Trimming stripped 1 base from V and 4 bases from J, with 7 bases between. Germline CDR1 and CDR2: LNHDA and SQIVND (reference sequence). The CDR3 region is CASSIVPGYGYTF. The CDR3 bases are TGTGCCAGTAGTATAGTGCCAGGCTATGGCTACACCTTC.

The CDR3 reads CASRGGGGVGDTQYF. In DNA, the CDR3 is TGTGCCAGCAGGGGAGGGGGGGGAGTTGGAGATACGCAGTATTTT. The rearrangement joins TRBV9 to TRBJ2-3, with a tentative D call TRBD2 (7 bases). CDR1 is SGDLS and CDR2 is YYNGEE in the germline V gene. Trimming cost V 5 bases and J 5 bases, with 18 bases left between them. The CDR3 spans 15 residues.

This chain joins TRBV5-6 and TRBJ2-7, with D tentatively TRBD2 (5 bases). Trimming cost V 4 bases and J 2 bases, with 16 bases left between them. CDR1 and CDR2 from the germline V gene are SGHDT and YYEEEE. The CDR3 sequence is 15 residues long. The CDR3 sequence: CASSRPEGTPYEQYF. As DNA, the CDR3 is TGTGCCAGCAGCCGACCCGAGGGCACCCCCTACGAGCAGTACTTC.

The chain couples TRBV6-5 to TRBJ1-1, with TRBD1 as a possible D gene (5 bases). The CDR3 length is 15 residues. Germline assignment: CDR1 MNHEY and CDR2 SVGAGI. Trimming took off 1 base at V and 0 bases at J, with 9 bases between the two ends. This chain's CDR3 is CASSYWGGMNTEAFF. The DNA for the CDR3 is TGTGCCAGCAGTTACTGGGGGGGTATGAACACTGAAGCTTTCTTT.

V usage is TRBV5-6 and J usage is TRBJ1-5; D is unresolved. V lost 0 bases and J 4 bases, leaving 14 bases between the germline ends. The CDR3 contains 16 residues. Germline assignment: CDR1 SGHDT and CDR2 YYEEEE. The CDR3 DNA reads TGTGCCAGCAGCTTGGGTGCCGGGGTTAGTAATCAGCCCCAGCATTTT. The encoded protein is CASSLGAGVSNQPQHF. The full variable domain, in which reference TRBV5-6 and TRBJ1-5 provide the parts outside the CDR3, is DAGVTQSPTHLIKTRGQQVTLRCSPKSGHDTVSWYQQALGQGPQFIFQYYEEEERQRGNFPDRFSGHQFPNYSSELNVNALLLGDSALYLCASSLGAGVSNQPQHFGDGTRLSIL.

This rearrangement joins TRBV5-6 to TRBJ2-1, with 9 positions matching TRBD1. In germline, CDR1 is SGHDT, CDR2 YYEEEE. Losses at the gene ends were 2 bases for V and 7 bases for J; bases not matched to a gene: 1. CDR3 length equals 13 residues. In nucleotides, the CDR3 is TGTGCCAGCAGCTTACAGGGGGCAAATGAGCAGTTCTTC. Amino acids: CASSLQGANEQFF.

The rearrangement uses TRBV5-1 and TRBJ2-3; 8 bases are a match to TRBD1. Trimming at V came to 5 bases and at J to 8 bases, leaving 13 bases not matched to a gene. The CDR3 is 15 residues long. CDR1 and CDR2 (germline): SGHRS, YFSETQ. CDR3 coding DNA: TGCGCCAGCAGTTTGAAGACAGGGGACGCGGGTACGCAGTATTTT. It is translated as CASSLKTGDAGTQYF.

The chain recombines TRBV6-5 with TRBJ1-1; D is perhaps TRBD1 (6 bases). V was shortened by 6 bases and J by 0 bases, with 14 bases between the two germline ends. The CDR3 spans 15 residues. The germline V gene encodes CDR1 MNHEY and CDR2 SVGAGI. The CDR3 is CASSPSGTLNTEAFF. In nucleotides, the CDR3 is TGTGCCAGCAGCCCGTCCGGGACACTGAACACTGAAGCTTTCTTT.

V is TRBV6-5 and J is TRBJ2-3; 9 bases fit TRBD2. The CDR3 totals 12 residues. V lost 10 bases and J lost 8; bases outside the gene matches: 7. Germline V gene lookup returns CDR1 MNHEY and CDR2 SVGAGI. CDR3 region: CATSGGSTTQYF. CDR3 bases: TGTGCCACGAGCGGGGGGAGCACTACGCAGTATTTT.

The chain employs TRBV27 and TRBJ2-1; no definite D call. Germline V gene data show CDR1 as MNHEY and CDR2 as SMNVEV (reference sequence). This CDR3 is 14 amino acids long. V was clipped by 3 bases and J by 0 bases, with 6 bases between them. The CDR3 spells CASSFVSSYNEQFF. Written as DNA, the CDR3 is TGTGCCAGCAGTTTTGTGAGCTCCTACAATGAGCAGTTCTTC.

This chain uses TRBV30 with TRBJ1-2; perhaps TRBD1 as D (6 bases). V lost 2 bases and J lost 8, with 15 bases in between. Germline V gene lookup returns CDR1 GTSNPN and CDR2 SVGIG (reference sequence). CDR3 length: 13 amino acids. The CDR3 coding sequence is TGTGCCTGGAGTCCGGGGGGGCTCGGGGGCTACACCTTC. It yields the protein CAWSPGGLGGYTF.

This sequence joins TRBV27 and TRBJ2-7, with TRBD2 matching over 9 bases. After removal of 7 bases from V and 6 bases from J, the junction contained 7 bases not matched to a gene. Per germline, CDR1 MNHEY and CDR2 SMNVEV (reference sequence). This CDR3 has 13 amino acids. CDR3 protein: CASKTSGGFEQYF. The DNA of the CDR3 is TGTGCCAGCAAGACTAGCGGTGGGTTCGAGCAGTACTTC.

The chain joins TRBV13 to TRBJ2-2; D perhaps matches TRBD2 (5 bases). The germline V gene has CDR1 PRHDT and CDR2 FYEKMQ (reference sequence). The V and J ends lost 5 bases and 4 bases respectively, with 14 bases between them. This CDR3 region has 15 residues. The CDR3 DNA reads TGTGCCAGCAGCCCAGACTATCAACCCACCGGGGAGCTGTTTTTT. This codes for CASSPDYQPTGELFF.

The J gene is TRBJ2-1, the V gene TRBV7-3; maybe TRBD1 (5 bases). The CDR3 extends over 16 amino acids. V shed 2 bases and J shed 0 bases, with 11 bases lying between them. CDR1 SGHTA and CDR2 FQGTGA come from the germline V gene. In DNA, the CDR3 is TGTGCCAGCAGCTTATACTGGGGCCCCTCCTACAATGAGCAGTTCTTC. Its protein is CASSLYWGPSYNEQFF. Full variable domain (outside the CDR3, taken from reference TRBV7-3 and TRBJ2-1): GAGVSQTPSNKVTEKGKYVELRCDPISGHTALYWYRQSLGQGPEFLIYFQGTGAADDSGLPNDRFFAVRPEGSVSTLKIQRTERGDSAVYLCASSLYWGPSYNEQFFGPGTRLTVL.

This chain connects TRBV28 to TRBJ1-2; 9 nucleotides match TRBD1. The V segment lost 1 base and the J segment 9 bases; nucleotides outside the gene matches: 6. Germline CDR1 MDHEN, CDR2 SYDVKM. The CDR3 has 14 residues. CDR3 in DNA: TGTGCCAGCAGTTTATCACACGGGACAGGGCGCTACACCTTC. Translating gives CASSLSHGTGRYTF.

The rearrangement links TRBV21-1 to TRBJ2-7; the D call in the table, TRBD1, was not verified against the DNA. TRBV21-1 is a pseudogene. The CDR3 runs 15 residues. CDR3 sequence (DNA): TGTGCCAGCACTCCCCTGGGACAGGGGGACTACGAGCAGTACTTC. Its translation is CASTPLGQGDYEQYF.

A few counts support this clone. V is TRBV27 and J is TRBJ1-4; tentatively, D is TRBD1 (6 bases). CDR3 length equals 17 residues. CDR1 MNHEY and CDR2 SMNVEV come from the germline V gene (reference sequence). The V end lost 5 bases, the J end lost 7 bases, and 23 bases lay between the germline ends. CDR3 in DNA: TGTGCCAGCAGTCCATTACACTCGGACATGGGGGCTGAAAAACTGTTTTTT. This gives the protein CASSPLHSDMGAEKLFF.

This chain links TRBV5-4 with TRBJ2-3; 9 nucleotides agree with TRBD2. With 1 base clipped from V and 3 bases from J, the junction kept 12 bases outside the gene matches. The CDR3 totals 18 residues. Per the germline V gene, CDR1 is SGHNT and CDR2 is YYREEE (reference sequence). The CDR3, as DNA: TGTGCCAGCAGCTTGCCCGGTTCCAGCGGGAGGACTACAGATACGCAGTATTTT. Translated: CASSLPGSSGRTTDTQYF.

The chain joins TRBV7-9 to TRBJ2-1; 8 positions match TRBD2. Losses at the gene ends were 3 bases for V and 10 bases for J; bases not matched to a gene: 11. The CDR3 runs 15 residues. CDR1 and CDR2 (germline): SEHNR, FQNEAQ (reference sequence). The CDR3 bases are TGTGCCAGCAGCTTTCCGGGACTAGGAATAGTGGAGCAGTTCTTC. It yields the protein CASSFPGLGIVEQFF. The whole variable domain, filled in from reference TRBV7-9 and TRBJ2-1, reads DTGVSQNPRHKITKRGQNVTFRCDPISEHNRLYWYRQTLGQGPEFLTYFQNEAQLEKSRLLSDRFSAERPKGSFSTLEIQRTEQGDSAMYLCASSFPGLGIVEQFFGPGTRLTVL.

This chain links TRBV4-3 with TRBJ2-3; weak D call: TRBD1 (5 bases). V lost 0 bases and J lost 0, with 16 bases in between. The CDR3 contains 18 residues. The germline CDR1 and CDR2 sequences are LGHNA and YSLEER. The CDR3 DNA reads as TGCGCCAGCAGCCAAGAATCGGCAGGGCGATACAGCACAGATACGCAGTATTTT. This encodes CASSQESAGRYSTDTQYF.

This rearrangement joins TRBV5-6 to TRBJ1-1; 8 positions match TRBD1. The V gene's germline CDR1 is SGHDT and CDR2 YYEEEE. The ends lost 0 bases at V and 5 bases at J; junction bases unmatched: 3. The CDR3 contains 14 residues. CDR3 amino acids: CASSLGTGRTEAFF. CDR3 bases: TGTGCCAGCAGCTTGGGGACAGGGAGGACTGAAGCTTTCTTT.

The chain links TRBV9 to TRBJ2-7; 7 positions agree with TRBD2. This CDR3 spans 12 amino acids. Germline V gives CDR1 SGDLS, CDR2 YYNGEE. Unmatched junction bases numbered 4, after V lost 4 bases and J lost 6 bases. Written as DNA, the CDR3 is TGTGCCAGCAGCACACCGGGGGGCGAGCAGTACTTC. Its protein product is CASSTPGGEQYF.

The chain joins TRBV27 to TRBJ2-1, with D tentatively TRBD2 (6 bases). V shed 3 bases and J shed 3 bases, with 9 bases lying between them. The CDR3 has 14 amino acids. Germline values: CDR1 MNHEY, CDR2 SMNVEV (reference sequence). The DNA for the CDR3 is TGTGCCAGCAGTTTTAGCGGCCACTACAATGAGCAGTTCTTC. Residues: CASSFSGHYNEQFF.

The gene calls are TRBV5-1 and TRBJ2-7; D gene ambiguous. This CDR3 is 13 amino acids long. Germline V CDR1 and CDR2: SGHRS, YFSETQ. V was trimmed by 1 base and J by 0 bases, leaving 5 bases between them. CDR3 coding DNA: TGCGCCAGCAGCTTGACCAGCTCCTACGAGCAGTACTTC. This encodes CASSLTSSYEQYF. Full variable domain (outside the CDR3, taken from reference TRBV5-1 and TRBJ2-7): KAGVTQTPRYLIKTRGQQVTLSCSPISGHRSVSWYQQTPGQGLQFLFEYFSETQRNKGNFPGRFSGRQFSNSRSEMNVSTLELGDSALYLCASSLTSSYEQYFGPGTRLTVT.

This chain connects TRBV18 to TRBJ2-2, with 9 bases lining up with TRBD1. J was trimmed by 7 bases and V by 3 bases; bases with no gene match: 6. Germline V gene lookup returns CDR1 KGHSH and CDR2 LQKENI. The length of the CDR3 is 15 residues. CDR3 residues: CASSPSGTGFGELFF. As DNA, the CDR3 is TGTGCCAGCTCACCGTCCGGGACAGGGTTCGGGGAGCTGTTTTTT. The full variable domain, rest sourced from reference TRBV18 and TRBJ2-2, is NAGVMQNPRHLVRRRGQEARLRCSPMKGHSHVYWYRQLPEEGLKFMVYLQKENIIDESGMPKERFSAEFPKEGPSILRIQQVVRGDSAAYFCASSPSGTGFGELFFGEGSRLTVL.

This clone was recorded a few times. The chain recombines TRBV10-3 with TRBJ1-5; 8 positions match TRBD1. With 4 bases clipped from V and 3 bases from J, the junction kept 5 bases outside the gene matches. CDR3 size: 15 residues. From germline, CDR1 is ENHRY and CDR2 SYGVKD. The CDR3, as DNA: TGTGCCATCAGTGGAGGACAGGGCTTCAATCAGCCCCAGCATTTT. Translation gives CAISGGQGFNQPQHF.

The gene calls are TRBV19 and TRBJ2-7; 7 bases match TRBD1. Trimming removed 7 bases from V and 1 base from J; junction bases left unmatched: 7. Germline loops: CDR1 LNHDA, CDR2 SQIVND (reference sequence). The CDR3 extends over 14 amino acids. In DNA, the CDR3 is TGTGCCAGTACCTTGACAGGGAGTTCCTACGAGCAGTACTTC. This translates into CASTLTGSSYEQYF.